This TCR beta chain was sequenced in a study of blood T cell repertoires in COVID-19. The overall study: COVID-19 samples from acute and convalescent phases originated in the United States, Italy and Spain. From T cells, B-cell-depleted T cells, or PBMCs came the material, which was cDNA or gDNA.

Per the original data handling: The authors estimated nucleated cell counts from reference gene primer amplification. The repertoire was sequenced with immunoSEQ multiplex PCR; TCRdb's copy has only in-frame clones and lacks some. V, J and clone size were drawn from that table, and D and trimming were deduced from the DNA. The sample lists 6,500 to 9,000 clones; more than 70% were seen once. The CDR3 totals 15 residues. The germline V gene has CDR1 SGHDT and CDR2 YYEEEE. V was shortened by 0 bases and J by 1 base, with 10 bases between the two germline ends. The TCR sequence derives from a woman aged 55-69 years with active COVID-19. The rearrangement links TRBV5-6 to TRBJ1-1; D is uncertain. Material: peripheral blood. Here the CDR3 DNA reads TGTGCCAGCAGCTTGGGGGCGGGAGGGAACACTGAAGCTTTCTTT. Translated, it gives CASSLGAGGNTEAFF.